This T cell receptor beta chain was observed in a study of blood T cells in healthy people across ages. Study results and caveats: A greater number of naive CD4+ cells and higher diversity distinguished long-lived donors from aged donors.

It was with a sample-barcoded 5' primer and a J-beta primer mix that a second PCR of roughly 7 to 12 cycles was run. TCRdb reanalysed the 5' RACE reads using MiXCR and keeps one entry per CDR3 protein. Of some 1,500,000 distinct CDR3 sequences in the sample, 42% were seen once. This clonotype was counted between two and nine times. Its antigen remains unknown. The germline CDR1 and CDR2 sequences are SQVTM and ANQGSEA. The CDR3 length is 11 residues. With 7 bases removed from V and 0 bases from J, the gap between germline ends came to 6 bases. Total RNA extracted from each sample amounted to at least 5.5 micrograms.

The chain recombines TRBV29-1 with TRBJ1-1, with no clear D. Input material: blood. The clonotype originates from a woman aged 18-29 years in good health. CDR3 bases: TGCAGCGCTATCCTGAACACTGAAGCTTTCTTT. This sequence encodes CSAILNTEAFF.